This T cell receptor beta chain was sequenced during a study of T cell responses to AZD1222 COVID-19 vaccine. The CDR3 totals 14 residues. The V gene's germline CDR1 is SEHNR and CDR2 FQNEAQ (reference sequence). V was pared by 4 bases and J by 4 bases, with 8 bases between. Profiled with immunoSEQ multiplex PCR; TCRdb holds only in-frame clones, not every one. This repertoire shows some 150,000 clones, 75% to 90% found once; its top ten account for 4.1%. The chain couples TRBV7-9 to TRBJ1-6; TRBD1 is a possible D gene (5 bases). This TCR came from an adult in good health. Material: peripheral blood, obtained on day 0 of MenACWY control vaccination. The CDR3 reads CASSWGEYNSPLHF. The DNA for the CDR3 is TGTGCCAGCAGCTGGGGGGAGTATAATTCACCCCTCCACTTT.